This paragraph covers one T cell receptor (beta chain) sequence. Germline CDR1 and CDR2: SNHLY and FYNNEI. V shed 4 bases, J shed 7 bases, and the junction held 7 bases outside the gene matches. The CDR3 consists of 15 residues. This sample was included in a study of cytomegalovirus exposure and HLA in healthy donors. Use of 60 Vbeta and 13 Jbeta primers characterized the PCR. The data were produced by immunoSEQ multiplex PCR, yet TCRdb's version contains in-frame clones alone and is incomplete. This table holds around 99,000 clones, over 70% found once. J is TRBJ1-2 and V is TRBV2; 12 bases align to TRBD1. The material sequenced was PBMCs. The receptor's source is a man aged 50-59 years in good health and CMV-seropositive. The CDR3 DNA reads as TGTGCCAGCAGTGGATCGGGACAGGGGGCTTCTGGCTACACCTTC. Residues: CASSGSGQGASGYTF.